This entry lists 27 T cell receptor beta chains sequenced from one sample in a study of T cells after yellow fever vaccination. TCRdb reprocessed the 5' RACE reads with MiXCR, giving one entry per CDR3 protein. The data contain over 250,000 distinct CDR3 sequences, roughly 5.2% of them seen just once; the ten biggest clones take up 3% to 4%. The material was CD4+ T cells sorted from PBMCs, obtained on the day of the yellow fever booster vaccination. All receptors come from a man aged 18 to 29 who received the YFV17D yellow fever vaccine.

The chain combines TRBV5-1 with TRBJ2-2, with D unresolved. Germline CDR1 reads SGHRS; CDR2 reads YFSETQ. This CDR3 spans 15 amino acids. V shed 4 bases and J shed 4 bases, with 14 bases lying between them. CDR3 amino acids: CASSATATTTGELFF. In nucleotides, the CDR3 is TGCGCCAGCAGCGCGACTGCAACCACCACCGGGGAGCTGTTTTTT.

This clonotype was seen a few times. The gene calls are TRBV5-1 and TRBJ2-7, with D uncertain. Looked up from germline, CDR1 is SGHRS and CDR2 is YFSETQ. Trimming took off 0 bases at V and 0 bases at J, with 13 bases between the two ends. The length of the CDR3 is 16 residues. The CDR3 bases are TGCGCCAGCAGCTTGGTTATCGGCCAGAGCTCCTACGAGCAGTACTTC. This sequence encodes CASSLVIGQSSYEQYF. The entire variable domain, with the rest obtained from reference TRBV5-1 and TRBJ2-7, is as follows: KAGVTQTPRYLIKTRGQQVTLSCSPISGHRSVSWYQQTPGQGLQFLFEYFSETQRNKGNFPGRFSGRQFSNSRSEMNVSTLELGDSALYLCASSLVIGQSSYEQYFGPGTRLTVT.

In its sample, this clonotype was seen many times. The gene calls are TRBV20-1 and TRBJ2-4; the D call may be TRBD1 or TRBD2 (5 bases each). The CDR3 is 12 amino acids. Germline CDR1 DFQATT, CDR2 SNEGSKA (reference sequence). The CDR3 nucleotides are TGCAGCGCCGCGGTGGGGGAAAACATTCAGTACTTC. As protein: CSAAVGENIQYF.

In its sample, this clonotype was seen many times. The V call is TRBV20-1, the J call TRBJ2-3; 10 nucleotides align to TRBD2. Germline CDR1 is DFQATT and CDR2 is SNEGSKA (reference sequence). After removal of 2 bases from V and 6 bases from J, the junction contained 11 bases not matched to a gene. CDR3 size: 16 residues. CDR3 bases: TGCAGTGCTAGAACCTTAGCGGGGGGCTCCTGGGATACGCAGTATTTT. Encoded protein: CSARTLAGGSWDTQYF.

In this sample, this clonotype turned up many times. The chain recombines TRBV20-1 with TRBJ2-5; D might be TRBD2 (6 bases). The CDR3 is made up of 15 amino acids. CDR1 and CDR2 (germline): DFQATT, SNEGSKA (reference sequence). The ends were cut back, 0 bases at V and 2 bases at J, with 13 bases in the middle. CDR3 sequence (DNA): TGCAGTGCTAGAGATGTGCAGGGAGGTCAAGAGACCCAGTACTTC. Translation: CSARDVQGGQETQYF.

This clonotype was detected only a few times. The genes are TRBV7-2 and TRBJ2-5, with TRBD2 identical over 10 bases. The length of the CDR3 is 14 residues. V was clipped by 10 bases and J by 5 bases; unmatched bases: 10. In germline, CDR1 is SGHTA, CDR2 FQGNSA. The CDR3 loop is CATGSSGGMETQYF. The CDR3 region has the DNA TGTGCCACCGGGAGTAGCGGGGGGATGGAGACCCAGTACTTC.

This chain joins TRBV24-1 and TRBJ1-2; tentative D call: TRBD1 (6 bases). The germline V gene encodes CDR1 KGHDR and CDR2 SFDVKD. The CDR3 runs 15 residues. V was pared by 4 bases and J by 5 bases, with 16 bases between. The CDR3 DNA sequence: TGTGCCACCAGTGACCCTACGACAGGAATTTATGGCTACACCTTC. This translates into CATSDPTTGIYGYTF.

J is TRBJ2-7 and V is TRBV15; unclear D gene. The V gene's germline CDR1 is LNHNV and CDR2 YYDKDF (reference sequence). This CDR3 region has 15 residues. The germline V and J ends were trimmed by 0 bases and 4 bases, with 13 bases remaining between them. The CDR3 protein is CATSRDSAVQYEQYF. The CDR3 nucleotides read TGTGCCACCAGCAGAGATTCGGCGGTCCAGTACGAGCAGTACTTC.

This clonotype occurred many times. The chain combines TRBV7-9 with TRBJ2-5; TRBD1 might be the D (5 bases). Germline loops: CDR1 SEHNR, CDR2 FQNEAQ (reference sequence). The CDR3 covers 14 residues. V gave up 3 bases and J gave up 5 bases, with 13 bases separating them. The DNA for the CDR3 is TGTGCCAGCAGCTTCACACAGGCTCTGGAGACCCAGTACTTC. Protein product: CASSFTQALETQYF.

This clonotype has just a few counts. The rearrangement uses TRBV28 and TRBJ2-7, with 11 bases that match TRBD2. The germline V gene has CDR1 MDHEN and CDR2 SYDVKM. This CDR3 is 15 amino acids long. The V segment lost 2 bases and the J segment 4 bases; nucleotides outside the gene matches: 4. The CDR3 DNA reads as TGTGCCAGCAGTTTAACTAGCGGGGGACTTTACGAGCAGTACGTC. Protein sequence: CASSLTSGGLYEQYV.

In this sample, this clonotype turned up many times. V usage is TRBV15 and J usage is TRBJ2-1, with D possibly being TRBD2 (5 bases). The CDR3 is 14 residues long. Per the germline V gene, CDR1 is LNHNV and CDR2 is YYDKDF (reference sequence). Trimming pared 5 bases from V and 7 bases from J, leaving 15 bases between. CDR3 sequence: CATSQRTEGNEQFF. The CDR3 nucleotides read TGTGCCACCAGCCAGCGGACTGAAGGGAATGAGCAGTTCTTC.

This clonotype appeared many times. This rearrangement joins TRBV7-9 to TRBJ1-1, with D perhaps matching TRBD1 (6 bases). Germline V CDR1 and CDR2: SEHNR, FQNEAQ (reference sequence). With 3 bases removed from V and 1 base from J, the gap between germline ends came to 9 bases. This CDR3 contains 14 residues. The CDR3, as DNA: TGTGCCAGCAGCTTCGGACAGCCGAACACTGAAGCTTTCTTT. Its translation: CASSFGQPNTEAFF.

The chain combines TRBV20-1 with TRBJ2-5, with 9 nucleotides matching TRBD1. The CDR3 has 12 amino acids. Trimming took 8 bases from V and 5 from J; bases not matched to a gene: 6. Germline CDR1 DFQATT, CDR2 SNEGSKA (reference sequence). In DNA, the CDR3 is TGCAGTCACACAGGGGGCTATGAGACCCAGTACTTC. It yields the protein CSHTGGYETQYF.

The sample holds a few counts of this clonotype. The chain carries TRBV5-1 and TRBJ1-1; weak D call: TRBD1 (5 bases). Germline lookup yields CDR1 SGHRS and CDR2 YFSETQ. With 0 bases removed from V and 4 bases from J, the gap between germline ends came to 16 bases. The CDR3 is 16 amino acids. As DNA, the CDR3 is TGCGCCAGCAGCTTGGGCGGGACGGCGCGGGGCACTGAAGCTTTCTTT. It yields the protein CASSLGGTARGTEAFF.

This clonotype came up a few times. The rearrangement uses TRBV20-1 and TRBJ1-4; D gene unclear. V lost 7 bases to trimming and J lost 0 bases, with 6 bases between them. The germline CDR1 and CDR2 sequences are DFQATT and SNEGSKA (reference sequence). This CDR3 comprises 12 residues. CDR3 DNA sequence: TGCAGTGGCAGTGCAACTAATGAAAAACTGTTTTTT. Translated, it gives CSGSATNEKLFF.

This clonotype was found a few times. The chain couples TRBV6-2 or TRBV6-3 to TRBJ2-6, with 7 bases fitting TRBD1. V lost 2 bases to trimming and J lost 3 bases; unmatched junction nucleotides: 4. Looked up from germline, CDR1 is MNHEY and CDR2 is SVGEGT. The CDR3 runs 16 residues. CDR3 in DNA: TGTGCCAGCAGTTACCTAGGGGGCAGTGGGGCCAACGTCCTGACTTTC. This sequence encodes CASSYLGGSGANVLTF.

This clonotype was recorded many times. V usage is TRBV5-5 and J usage is TRBJ2-1; D remains ambiguous. V lost 4 bases, J lost 2 bases, and 13 bases lay in between. The CDR3 contains 15 residues. Germline V gene lookup returns CDR1 SGHKS and CDR2 YYEKEE (reference sequence). CDR3 sequence: CASSPSGIPYNEQFF. The CDR3 nucleotides read TGTGCCAGCAGCCCGTCAGGTATCCCCTACAATGAGCAGTTCTTC.

This clonotype was counted only a few times. The CDR3 DNA reads TGTGCCAGCAGGGACGAAACAGGGATGGGTGGCTACACCTTC. This sequence encodes CASRDETGMGGYTF. The chain uses TRBV9 and TRBJ1-2, with D tentatively TRBD1 (6 bases). The CDR3 loop spans 14 amino acids. Trimming shortened V by 5 bases and J by 7 bases, and 18 bases separated the two germline ends. Germline-derived CDR1 and CDR2 are SGDLS and YYNGEE.

The rearrangement links TRBV4-3 to TRBJ1-6, with 7 bases matching TRBD1. Trimming at V came to 3 bases and at J to 10 bases, leaving 6 bases not matched to a gene. The CDR3 runs 14 residues. Germline loops: CDR1 LGHNA, CDR2 YSLEER. CDR3 amino acids: CASSQRQGESPLHF. The CDR3 DNA reads as TGCGCCAGCAGCCAGAGACAGGGTGAGTCACCCCTCCACTTT.

This sequence joins TRBV4-1 and TRBJ1-1; 10 bases agree with TRBD1. CDR3 length equals 16 residues. After removal of 6 bases from V and 5 bases from J, the junction contained 12 bases not matched to a gene. CDR1 is MGHRA and CDR2 is YSYEKL in the germline V gene. The CDR3 loop is CASSHDRGLRDTEAFF. The DNA of the CDR3 is TGCGCCAGCAGTCACGACAGGGGGCTCCGAGATACTGAAGCTTTCTTT.

This clonotype was seen a few times. This chain connects TRBV5-1 to TRBJ2-1; the match to TRBD2 covers 13 bases. V shed 8 bases, J shed 6 bases, and the junction held 8 bases outside the gene matches. The CDR3 has 15 amino acids. CDR1 and CDR2 from the germline V gene are SGHRS and YFSETQ. This CDR3 reads CASGTSGDLGNEQFF. The CDR3 DNA sequence: TGCGCCAGTGGGACTAGCGGGGATCTTGGCAATGAGCAGTTCTTC.

This clonotype was recorded many times. The chain couples TRBV4-3 to TRBJ2-5; D might be TRBD1 or TRBD2, each matching 5 bases. Germline V CDR1 and CDR2: LGHNA, YSLEER. Between the trimmed V and J ends, which lost 4 bases and 9 bases, there was a span of 15 bases. The CDR3 loop spans 13 amino acids. In nucleotides, the CDR3 is TGCGCCAGCAGCCCCCTCAGGATGGGACCCCAGTACTTC. Encoded protein: CASSPLRMGPQYF.

At least ten counts were recorded for this clonotype. The chain has TRBV7-9 and TRBJ1-1; TRBD1 matches 8 bases. Per the germline V gene, CDR1 is SEHNR and CDR2 is FQNEAQ (reference sequence). This CDR3 region has 14 residues. The trim removed 1 base at V and 5 bases at J, leaving 3 bases unmatched. This CDR3 is CASSLGQGRTEAFF. DNA for the CDR3: TGTGCCAGCAGCTTAGGACAGGGGCGGACTGAAGCTTTCTTT.

This clonotype was observed many times. V and J are TRBV20-1 and TRBJ1-5; TRBD1 aligns across 9 bases. Germline CDR1 DFQATT, CDR2 SNEGSKA (reference sequence). V dropped 5 bases and J dropped 6; count of bases not matched to a gene: 5. The CDR3 length is 13 residues. The CDR3 region is CSAAQGAGQPQHF. The CDR3 DNA reads TGCAGTGCTGCACAGGGGGCTGGTCAGCCCCAGCATTTT.

This clonotype was seen at least ten times. The chain combines TRBV7-9 with TRBJ1-5, with a weak D call TRBD1 (5 bases). The CDR3 loop spans 13 amino acids. V was cut by 6 bases and J by 7 bases, with 13 bases left in between. Germline CDR1 is SEHNR and CDR2 is FQNEAQ (reference sequence). The CDR3 reads CASSASGDQPQHF. CDR3 nucleotides: TGTGCCAGCAGTGCGTCGGGGGACCAGCCCCAGCATTTT.

This clonotype was seen repeatedly, ten times or more. This chain uses TRBV20-1 with TRBJ2-7; 10 positions match TRBD2. V dropped 2 bases and J dropped 2; count of bases not matched to a gene: 6. Per germline, CDR1 DFQATT and CDR2 SNEGSKA (reference sequence). The CDR3 consists of 15 residues. CDR3 DNA: TGCAGTGCTAGACCTAGGACTAGCGGAACCTACGAGCAGTACTTC. Amino acid sequence: CSARPRTSGTYEQYF.

This clonotype was found a few times. V gene TRBV29-1 combines with J gene TRBJ1-1; TRBD1 matches 8 bases. Germline assignment: CDR1 SQVTM and CDR2 ANQGSEA. V shed 6 bases and J 1 base; nucleotides not matched to a gene: 7. The CDR3 sequence is 14 residues long. CDR3 in DNA: TGCAGCGTAACTCCCCAGGGGGCGAACACTGAAGCTTTCTTT. Protein sequence: CSVTPQGANTEAFF.